Shown below are 6 T cell receptor beta chains from a single sample sequenced in a study of shared clonotypes between healthy human individuals. Libraries were prepared by immunoSEQ multiplex PCR; TCRdb keeps only in-frame clonotypes and omits some of them. The table has about 660,000 clones, approximately 74% seen once. Input material: memory CD4+ T cells sorted from blood. The subset denotes: CD45RA-negative fraction. The receptors were gathered from a woman between 25 and 40 years old in good health.

This chain uses TRBV19 with TRBJ1-2, with TRBD1 matching 10 bases. This CDR3 contains 17 residues. J gave up 2 bases and V 7 bases, and 13 bases lay outside the gene matches. CDR1 is LNHDA, CDR2 SQIVND, per germline (reference sequence). The chain's CDR3 is CASTPQVGQGTNYGYTF. CDR3 DNA sequence: TGTGCCAGTACTCCTCAAGTGGGACAGGGGACCAACTATGGCTACACCTTC.

This clone was counted at least ten times. The rearrangement uses TRBV5-6 and TRBJ2-7; D ambiguous. Germline CDR1 is SGHDT and CDR2 is YYEEEE. V lost 2 bases and J lost 6, with 3 bases in between. The CDR3 is 10 residues long. The CDR3 reads CASSFGEQYF. Here the CDR3 DNA reads TGTGCCAGCAGCTTTGGCGAGCAGTACTTC.

This clone showed up just once. The chain couples TRBV28 to TRBJ2-7; 8 bases line up with TRBD2. The germline CDR1 and CDR2 sequences are MDHEN and SYDVKM. V was pared by 6 bases and J by 3 bases, with 10 bases of the junction left unmatched. CDR3 length equals 15 residues. CDR3 coding DNA: TGTGCCAGCAGCCCCACCTCGGGGGGGGACTACGAGCAGTACTTC. Translated: CASSPTSGGDYEQYF.

For the CDR3, the DNA is TGTGCCAGCAGCCAAGACCTCCCGACTAGCGGGACTTTCTACGAGCAGTACTTC. This gives the protein CASSQDLPTSGTFYEQYF. The chain couples TRBV4-2 to TRBJ2-7; TRBD2 aligns across 11 bases. Germline V CDR1 and CDR2: LGHNA, YNFKEQ. The J segment lost 3 bases and the V segment lost 0 bases, leaving 10 bases of the junction unmatched. This CDR3 is 18 amino acids long.

The J gene is TRBJ2-5, the V gene TRBV4-1; TRBD2 matches at 8 bases. The trim removed 1 base at V and 5 bases at J, leaving 12 bases unmatched. This CDR3 is 17 amino acids long. CDR1 is MGHRA and CDR2 is YSYEKL in the germline V gene. Here the CDR3 reads CASSQGSGAGVGETQYF. The CDR3 bases are TGCGCCAGCAGCCAAGGCTCAGGAGCGGGAGTCGGTGAGACCCAGTACTTC.

The chain employs TRBV28 and TRBJ2-7, with D perhaps TRBD2 (7 bases). V lost 6 bases and J 5 bases, leaving 20 bases between the germline ends. Per germline, CDR1 MDHEN and CDR2 SYDVKM. The CDR3 sequence is 15 residues long. CDR3 nucleotide sequence: TGTGCCAGCAGAGGGGGTAGGGAGGGACGACACGAGCAGTACTTC. Protein sequence: CASRGGREGRHEQYF.